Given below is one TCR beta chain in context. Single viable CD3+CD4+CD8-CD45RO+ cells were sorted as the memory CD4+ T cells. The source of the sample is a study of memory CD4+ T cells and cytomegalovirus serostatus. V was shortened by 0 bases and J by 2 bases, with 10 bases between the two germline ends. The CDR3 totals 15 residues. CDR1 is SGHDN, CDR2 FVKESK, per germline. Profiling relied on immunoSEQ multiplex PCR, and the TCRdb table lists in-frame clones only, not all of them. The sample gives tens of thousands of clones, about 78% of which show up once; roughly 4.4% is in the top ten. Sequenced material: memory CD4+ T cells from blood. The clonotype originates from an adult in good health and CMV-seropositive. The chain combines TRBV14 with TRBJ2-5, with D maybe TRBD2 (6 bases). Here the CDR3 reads CASSQESAGQETQYF. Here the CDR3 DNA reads TGTGCCAGCAGCCAAGAGTCGGCGGGGCAAGAGACCCAGTACTTC.